This T cell receptor (beta chain) was obtained from a study of cytomegalovirus exposure and HLA in healthy donors. As for the study in general: Earlier sequencing of 200 million or so T cells yielded about 120 million unique TCR beta sequences.

Vbeta (60) and Jbeta (13) primers were used in the PCR. Per the study methods: Later reanalysis found about 80 million unique TCR beta chains, roughly 10 million of them shared. TCRdb's table, derived via immunoSEQ multiplex PCR, lists solely in-frame clones and lacks some. The D gene and trimming were derived from the DNA, and the V and J assignments and clone size from that table. Here the sample spans around 65,000 clones, approximately 70% being singletons. This clone was counted only a few times. The antigen remains unidentified. The CDR3 has 12 residues. The V gene's germline CDR1 is SGHTA and CDR2 FQGNSA. V lost 5 bases and J lost 0, with 5 bases in between. Study observations and caveats: A missense DCLRE1C variant was associated with V- and J-gene trimming of TCR beta chains in a later analysis, and an independent cohort replicated the association.

The material sequenced was PBMCs. The V call is TRBV7-2, the J call TRBJ2-7, with no clear D. The receptor comes from a man in his forties in good health and CMV-seropositive. The chain's CDR3 is CASSLSSYEQYF. The CDR3 DNA follows: TGTGCCAGCAGCCTCAGCTCCTACGAGCAGTACTTC.